The next 24 T cell receptor beta chains were all read from a single sample in a study of cytomegalovirus exposure and HLA in healthy donors. The study ran its PCR with 60 Vbeta and 13 Jbeta primers. Assay used: immunoSEQ multiplex PCR; TCRdb lists only in-frame clones, some missing. The table has about 230,000 clones, around 88% seen once. The sequenced sample was PBMCs. Receptor source: a woman between 18 and 30 years old in good health and CMV-seronegative.

This clone was counted a few times. The gene calls are TRBV5-1 and TRBJ1-2; 9 positions match TRBD1. The CDR3 is 17 residues long. The germline V gene has CDR1 SGHRS and CDR2 YFSETQ. Losses at the gene ends were 2 bases for V and 4 bases for J; bases not matched to a gene: 12. The CDR3 spells CASSLGTGKGIPYGYTF. Here the CDR3 DNA reads TGCGCCAGCAGCTTAGGGACAGGGAAGGGAATACCCTATGGCTACACCTTC.

The chain is built from TRBV27 and TRBJ1-2; 8 nucleotides match TRBD1. The trim removed 2 bases at V and 5 bases at J, leaving 10 bases unmatched. Germline V gives CDR1 MNHEY, CDR2 SMNVEV (reference sequence). The CDR3 totals 16 residues. CDR3 amino acids: CASSLASRTGKYGYTF. CDR3 DNA: TGTGCCAGCAGTTTAGCGAGTAGGACAGGGAAGTATGGCTACACCTTC.

This chain joins TRBV27 and TRBJ1-2; D gene uncertain. V lost 7 bases and J lost 0, with 15 bases in between. In germline, CDR1 is MNHEY, CDR2 SMNVEV (reference sequence). The CDR3 totals 15 residues. CDR3 residues: CASTSFQATNYGYTF. The CDR3 bases are TGTGCCAGCACTTCCTTCCAGGCGACTAACTATGGCTACACCTTC.

In this sample, this clone turned up a few times. The V gene is TRBV6-1, the J gene TRBJ2-2, with no clear D. V was shortened by 10 bases and J by 2 bases, with 5 bases between the two germline ends. This CDR3 is 11 amino acids long. Germline V lookup: CDR1 MNHNS, CDR2 SASEGT. The CDR3 bases are TGTGCCACTAGAAACACCGGGGAGCTGTTTTTT. Translating it yields CATRNTGELFF.

The chain uses TRBV27 and TRBJ2-3; perhaps TRBD1 as D (5 bases). Trimming left V 3 bases short and J 1 base short, with 8 bases between. CDR3 length: 14 amino acids. Germline V gene data show CDR1 as MNHEY and CDR2 as SMNVEV (reference sequence). The DNA for the CDR3 is TGTGCCAGCAGTTTGGGGCAGCGCACAGATACGCAGTATTTT. It encodes CASSLGQRTDTQYF.

The J gene is TRBJ2-1, the V gene TRBV5-1; possible D gene TRBD1, 6 bases. CDR1 and CDR2 (germline): SGHRS, YFSETQ. The CDR3 runs 17 residues. Trimming took 3 bases from V and 2 from J, leaving 18 bases between them. The CDR3 DNA sequence: TGCGCCAGCAGCTCGACGCCCGGGACACGAACCTACAATGAGCAGTTCTTC. Its translation: CASSSTPGTRTYNEQFF.

V is TRBV10-1 and J is TRBJ1-4, with D possibly being TRBD1 (6 bases). Germline-derived CDR1 and CDR2 are WNHNN and SYGVQD (reference sequence). Trimming took 4 bases from V and 5 from J, leaving 8 bases between them. The CDR3 is 13 residues long. In nucleotides, the CDR3 is TGCGCCAGCAGTGGGACAGTAAATGAAAAACTGTTTTTT. Amino acids: CASSGTVNEKLFF.

The chain joins TRBV14 to TRBJ2-1; 11 bases match TRBD2. This CDR3 is built from 22 residues. V was clipped by 2 bases and J by 8 bases; unmatched bases: 26. CDR1 is SGHDN, CDR2 FVKESK, per germline. CDR3 bases: TGTGCCAGCAGCCAAAATCCGGGGTTACGGGGACGAATACTAGCGGGAGCGGATGAGCAGTTCTTC. Its protein is CASSQNPGLRGRILAGADEQFF.

The chain carries TRBV5-1 and TRBJ2-5, with 8 bases matching TRBD1. Losses at the gene ends were 5 bases for V and 1 base for J; bases not matched to a gene: 7. The CDR3 spans 15 residues. Germline V gives CDR1 SGHRS, CDR2 YFSETQ. CDR3 DNA sequence: TGCGCCAGCAGTTACTCAGGGGGCAGCCAAGAGACCCAGTACTTC. Amino acids: CASSYSGGSQETQYF.

The CDR3: CASHGLAVLFSSYNEQFF. The CDR3 region has the DNA TGTGCCAGCCACGGACTAGCGGTACTTTTCAGCTCCTACAATGAGCAGTTCTTC. The chain joins TRBV28 to TRBJ2-1, with 10 nucleotides matching TRBD2. This CDR3 contains 18 residues. V dropped 8 bases and J dropped 0; count of bases not matched to a gene: 13. Looked up from germline, CDR1 is MDHEN and CDR2 is SYDVKM.

Concerning this clone: Different DNA sequences within this sample yield the same CDR3. This chain connects TRBV11-3 to TRBJ1-1; the D is unclear. Trimming shortened V by 2 bases and J by 0 bases, and 7 bases separated the two germline ends. In germline, CDR1 is SGHNT, CDR2 YENEEA. CDR3 size: 14 residues. The CDR3 reads CASSLTGVNTEAFF. Here the CDR3 DNA reads TGTGCCAGCAGCTTAACTGGAGTGAACACTGAAGCTTTCTTT.

V usage is TRBV7-9 and J usage is TRBJ1-6; 7 nucleotides agree with TRBD1. Germline-derived CDR1 and CDR2 are SEHNR and FQNEAQ (reference sequence). The CDR3 runs 15 residues. Germline trimming cut 7 bases from V and 5 bases from J; bases unmatched to any gene: 8. CDR3: CASNRFGTDNSPLHF. CDR3 DNA sequence: TGTGCCAGCAACAGATTCGGGACAGATAATTCACCCCTCCACTTT.

This clone showed up just once. J is TRBJ2-7 and V is TRBV4-1; TRBD2 might be the D (5 bases). The CDR3 covers 17 residues. Germline CDR1 MGHRA, CDR2 YSYEKL. V gave up 0 bases and J gave up 5 bases, with 20 bases separating them. Here the CDR3 DNA reads TGCGCCAGCAGCCAAGATCCACCCGACGGGGTCGGGAACGAGCAGTACTTC. Amino acids: CASSQDPPDGVGNEQYF.

The chain is built from TRBV5-1 and TRBJ1-3; possible D gene TRBD1, 5 bases. Germline values: CDR1 SGHRS, CDR2 YFSETQ. The CDR3 length is 16 residues. V was shortened by 1 base and J by 3 bases, with 14 bases between the two germline ends. The CDR3 region is CASSLSGGGRGNTIYF. CDR3 nucleotide sequence: TGCGCCAGCAGCTTGAGCGGCGGGGGACGTGGAAACACCATATATTTT.

This clone was seen only a few times. V and J are TRBV7-2 and TRBJ2-2; 14 bases agree with TRBD2. The trim removed 3 bases at V and 4 bases at J, leaving 4 bases unmatched. Germline lookup yields CDR1 SGHTA and CDR2 FQGNSA. The CDR3 runs 17 residues. DNA of the CDR3: TGTGCCAGCAGCTTGACTAGCGGGAGGGCCGGCACCGGGGAGCTGTTTTTT. Translated: CASSLTSGRAGTGELFF.

The chain carries TRBV4-3 and TRBJ2-1; possible D gene TRBD1, 6 bases. The length of the CDR3 is 17 residues. V lost 0 bases and J 0 bases, leaving 12 bases between the germline ends. Germline loops: CDR1 LGHNA, CDR2 YSLEER. The CDR3 is CASSQDLDRSSYNEQFF. For the CDR3, the DNA is TGCGCCAGCAGCCAAGATTTAGACAGGAGCTCCTACAATGAGCAGTTCTTC.

This chain uses TRBV6-5 with TRBJ2-3, with D perhaps TRBD1 (5 bases). This CDR3 contains 13 residues. V gave up 5 bases and J gave up 2 bases, with 8 bases separating them. Germline V gene sequence: CDR1 MNHEY, CDR2 SVGAGI. The DNA for the CDR3 is TGTGCCAGCAGTAGACAGACCACAGATACGCAGTATTTT. It specifies CASSRQTTDTQYF.

The rearrangement links TRBV27 to TRBJ1-5, with a tentative D call TRBD1 (5 bases). Germline V gene lookup returns CDR1 MNHEY and CDR2 SMNVEV (reference sequence). V lost 5 bases, J lost 0 bases, and 11 bases lay in between. CDR3 size: 15 residues. The CDR3 region is CASSPRGYSNQPQHF. CDR3 in DNA: TGTGCCAGCAGTCCCCGGGGGTATAGCAATCAGCCCCAGCATTTT.

The rearrangement joins TRBV5-1 to TRBJ2-1, with TRBD2 matching 10 bases. Trimming at V came to 0 bases and at J to 6 bases, leaving 3 bases not matched to a gene. The germline CDR1 and CDR2 sequences are SGHRS and YFSETQ. The CDR3 consists of 15 residues. In DNA, the CDR3 is TGCGCCAGCAGCTTGGCCAGCGGGGGGGCCAATGAGCAGTTCTTC. Its protein product is CASSLASGGANEQFF.

DNA of the CDR3: TGTGCCAGCAGTTCTATCGACAGAAACTATGGCTACACCTTC. It codes for CASSSIDRNYGYTF. The genes are TRBV27 and TRBJ1-2; a possible D gene is TRBD1 (5 bases). In germline, CDR1 is MNHEY, CDR2 SMNVEV (reference sequence). The CDR3 loop spans 14 amino acids. V shed 4 bases and J shed 2 bases, with 11 bases lying between them.

This clone was found a few times. This CDR3 is CASSQDRTSGSGETQYF. Written as DNA, the CDR3 is TGCGCCAGCAGCCAAGATCGAACTAGCGGGAGTGGAGAGACCCAGTACTTC. The chain links TRBV4-1 to TRBJ2-5, with TRBD2 matching over 11 bases. Germline assignment: CDR1 MGHRA and CDR2 YSYEKL. The CDR3 has 17 amino acids. V lost 0 bases to trimming and J lost 4 bases; unmatched junction nucleotides: 7.

V is TRBV18 and J is TRBJ2-7; 12 bases agree with TRBD1. The ends lost 7 bases at V and 4 bases at J; junction bases unmatched: 8. The CDR3 has 15 residues. Per the germline V gene, CDR1 is KGHSH and CDR2 is LQKENI. CDR3 in amino acids: CASLGPGQGAYEQYF. In nucleotides, the CDR3 is TGTGCCAGCTTAGGACCGGGACAGGGGGCGTACGAGCAGTACTTC.

The rearrangement uses TRBV5-1 and TRBJ2-5; D perhaps matches TRBD1 (5 bases). The germline V gene encodes CDR1 SGHRS and CDR2 YFSETQ. The CDR3 totals 13 residues. V was cut by 4 bases and J by 1 base, with 8 bases left in between. In nucleotides, the CDR3 is TGCGCCAGCAGCCCAGGGTTCCAAGAGACCCAGTACTTC. Its protein product is CASSPGFQETQYF.

The genes are TRBV9 and TRBJ2-3; the D is unclear. The CDR3 totals 12 residues. The germline gives CDR1 SGDLS, CDR2 YYNGEE. V lost 4 bases to trimming and J lost 4 bases, with 7 bases between them. The CDR3 nucleotides are TGTGCCAGCAGCCCGAGGCCAGATACGCAGTATTTT. Protein sequence: CASSPRPDTQYF. The complete variable domain, with remaining parts taken from reference TRBV9 and TRBJ2-3, reads DSGVTQTPKHLITATGQRVTLRCSPRSGDLSVYWYQQSLDQGLQFLIQYYNGEERAKGNILERFSAQQFPDLHSELNLSSLELGDSALYFCASSPRPDTQYFGPGTRLTVL.